This T cell receptor beta chain is drawn from a study of blood T cell repertoires in COVID-19 (dated by TCRdb to 2018 to 2020). Broadly, across the study: Samples from collaborators originated in the United States, Italy and Spain and spanned both the acute and convalescent phases of COVID-19. Subjects who had been exposed to COVID-19, were actively infected with it, or had recovered from it provided the deeply sampled blood TCRbeta repertoires that made up the dataset. The prospective study material was composed of cDNA or gDNA derived from T cells, B-cell-depleted T cells, or PBMCs. Nearly every sample came with metadata listing a de-identified subject ID, COVID-19 status, age in years and sex. Samples were obtained from the ongoing ImmuneRACE study (first 160 participants) and from some 1,300 subjects provided by 6 global collaborators. Where available, HLA class I and class II types were taken from metadata supplied by the sample provider and were not determined by assay-based typing. The repertoires were released in a freely available public database meant as a resource for research on the immune response to SARS-CoV-2.

TCRbeta CDR3 regions were amplified from genomic DNA by means of the immunoSEQ Assay, a bias-controlled multiplex PCR. Per the authors' processing: Within the assay, amplification of reference gene primers was used to estimate how many nucleated cells each sample contained. To quantify the absolute abundance of each unique TCRbeta CDR3 rearrangement, sequence reads were collapsed and filtered. Productive Simpson clonality was computed per sample as the square root of Simpson's diversity index over productive rearrangements. This immuneACCESS table, as held by TCRdb, lists in-frame sequences with V and J called but not all clones. Of the missing ones, under half trace to an unresolved V gene in checked studies; the others have no known cause. The DNA gave D and trimming, while V, J and clone size come from that table. Across this sample there are under 200,000 clones, with roughly 87% seen only once. In total, the top ten clones hold approximately 6.5% of the sample.

Trimming removed 6 bases from V and 0 bases from J, leaving 14 bases between the germline ends. CDR1 KGHSH and CDR2 LQKENI are derived from the germline V gene. The CDR3 measures 15 amino acids from cysteine to phenylalanine. This entry keeps only the CDR3 DNA: 45 bases, framed from base 1. Participants in the prospective study were enrolled through a virtual design, were aged about 18 to 90 years, and lived in fewer than 30 United States geographic areas. In the prospective study, participants were assigned to cohorts based on the clinical history participants reported in a screening survey and a study questionnaire. For ImmuneRACE Cohort 3, a participant was defined as recovered based on two consecutive negative NP/OP PCR tests, clearance by a healthcare professional, or resolution of symptoms. Each participant in the prospective study had whole blood, serum and a nasopharyngeal or oropharyngeal swab collected by mobile phlebotomists. Prospective study participants could optionally give additional blood draws and questionnaires over a roughly two-month period. Before DNA extraction, prospective study blood samples were shipped either frozen or at room temperature.

Study-wide conclusions, independent of this receptor: How much clinical and demographic metadata was included differed by source and by participant, and the metadata was provided uncurated.

Comment on this clone: This clone's antigen is unknown. It has no much larger one-base neighbor in the sample; base qualities were not kept.

This clonotype originated in a woman aged 45-65 years who had recovered from COVID-19. The rearranged segments are TRBV18 and TRBJ1-1; no D gene can be assigned with confidence. The source material was PBMCs or T cells enriched from blood (not recorded which). The bases read TGTGCCAGCTCGCTTAGGAGGGAAATGAACACTGAAGCTTTCTTT. Its product reads: CASSLRREMNTEAFF.